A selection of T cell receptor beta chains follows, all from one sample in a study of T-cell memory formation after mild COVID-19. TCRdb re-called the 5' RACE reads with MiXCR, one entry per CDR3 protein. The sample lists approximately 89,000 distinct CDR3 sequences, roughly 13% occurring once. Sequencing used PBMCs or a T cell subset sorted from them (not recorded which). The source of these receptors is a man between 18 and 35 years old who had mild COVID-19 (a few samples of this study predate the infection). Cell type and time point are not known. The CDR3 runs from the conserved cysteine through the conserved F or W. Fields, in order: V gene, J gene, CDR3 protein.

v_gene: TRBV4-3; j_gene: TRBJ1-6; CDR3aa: CASSQEWAHNSPLHF
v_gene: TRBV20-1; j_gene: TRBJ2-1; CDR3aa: CSAPGAGVSYNEQFF
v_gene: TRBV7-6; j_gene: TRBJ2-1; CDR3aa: CASSKTGTRDNWEQFF
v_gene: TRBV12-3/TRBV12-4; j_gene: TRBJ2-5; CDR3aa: CASSLQGGETQYF
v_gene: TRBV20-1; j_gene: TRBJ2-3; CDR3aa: CSVTSGGVSDTQYF
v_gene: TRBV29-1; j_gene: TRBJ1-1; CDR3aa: CSVEWGTEAFF
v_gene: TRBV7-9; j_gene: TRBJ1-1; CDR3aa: CASTLLVRRNTEAFF
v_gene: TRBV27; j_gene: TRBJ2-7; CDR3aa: CASSPFGPSSYEQYF
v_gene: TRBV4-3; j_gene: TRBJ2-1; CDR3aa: CASSQDIGDNEQFF
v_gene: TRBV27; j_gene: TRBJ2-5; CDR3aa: CASSFLAGQETQYF
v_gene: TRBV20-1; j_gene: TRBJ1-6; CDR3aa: CSARDDREASPLHF
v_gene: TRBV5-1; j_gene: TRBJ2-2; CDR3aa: CASSLVGPAFNTGELFF
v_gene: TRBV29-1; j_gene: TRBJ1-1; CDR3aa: CSARVNTEAFF
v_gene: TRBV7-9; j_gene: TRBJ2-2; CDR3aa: CASSLQDTGELFF
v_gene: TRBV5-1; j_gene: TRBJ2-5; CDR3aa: CASTPRGADQETQYF
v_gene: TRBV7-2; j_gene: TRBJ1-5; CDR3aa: CASSLSDWTDSNQPQHF
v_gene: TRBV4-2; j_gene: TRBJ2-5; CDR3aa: CASSTQRGAGKTQYF
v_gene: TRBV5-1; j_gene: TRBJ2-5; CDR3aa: CASSGWDYHQETQYF
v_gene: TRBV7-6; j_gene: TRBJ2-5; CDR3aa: CASSLAGGAQYF
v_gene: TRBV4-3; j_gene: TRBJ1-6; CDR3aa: CASSQDPDGGPLHF
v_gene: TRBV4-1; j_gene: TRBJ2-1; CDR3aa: CASSQDQGYGNEQFF
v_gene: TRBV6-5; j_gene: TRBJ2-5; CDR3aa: CASSYSETQYF
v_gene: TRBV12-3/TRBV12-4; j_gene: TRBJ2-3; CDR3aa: CASSLPQGTDTQYF
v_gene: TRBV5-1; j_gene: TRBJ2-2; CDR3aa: CASRPLRLEGELFF
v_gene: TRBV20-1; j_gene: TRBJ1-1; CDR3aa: CSAKADRGDTEAFF
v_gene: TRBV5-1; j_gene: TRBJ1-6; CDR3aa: CASSPEGDSPLHF